This T cell receptor (beta chain) was identified in a study of T-cell memory formation after mild COVID-19. TCR alpha and TCR beta cDNA libraries with sample barcodes and UMIs came from 5'RACE using constant-segment primers. TCRdb ran MiXCR on the 5' RACE reads and lists one entry per CDR3 protein. The sample carries about 260,000 distinct CDR3 sequences, approximately 8% recorded once. The germline V gene encodes CDR1 ENHRY and CDR2 SYGVKD. This CDR3 has 13 amino acids. V was clipped by 5 bases and J by 2 bases, with 10 bases between them. In this sample, this clonotype turned up a few times. Its antigen is not known. The study's findings and limits: The second-wave clones peaking on day 37 were not confirmed as SARS-CoV-2-specific. Pre-infection memory already had some responding clones, implying cross-reactive memory joined. Later expanders leaned CD4+, whereas day 15 to 85 contracting clones were balanced CD4/CD8.

Sample: PBMCs or a T cell subset sorted from them (not recorded which). The receptor comes from a man aged 18 to 30 who had mild COVID-19 (a few samples of this study predate the infection). Cell type and time point are not known. The rearrangement uses TRBV10-3 and TRBJ2-7; D is undetermined. The CDR3 region is CAISLDKTYEQYF. CDR3 in DNA: TGTGCCATCAGTCTAGACAAGACCTACGAGCAGTACTTC.